Following are 31 T cell receptor beta chains from one sample sequenced in a study of blood T cell repertoires in COVID-19. TCRdb's copy holds only in-frame clones and misses some; the assay was immunoSEQ multiplex PCR. The sample carries 45,000 to 70,000 clones, about 80% recorded once. The sequenced sample consisted of peripheral blood. The receptors were gathered from a woman aged 60-75 years with acute or convalescent COVID-19.

There are a few counts of this clone. DNA of the CDR3: TGTGCCAGCAGTGAAATGCCGGGACTGGGTAATTCACCCCTCCACTTT. Its translation is CASSEMPGLGNSPLHF. This sequence joins TRBV9 and TRBJ1-6; weak D call: TRBD1 (5 bases). V lost 5 bases and J 6 bases, leaving 18 bases between the germline ends. Germline-derived CDR1 and CDR2 are SGDLS and YYNGEE. CDR3 length: 16 amino acids.

This chain uses TRBV11-2 with TRBJ1-1, with D unclear. The CDR3 has 14 residues. The germline CDR1 and CDR2 sequences are SGHAT and FQNNGV. The V end lost 3 bases, the J end lost 0 bases, and 8 bases lay between the germline ends. CDR3 DNA: TGTGCCAGCAGCTTTGGGGAGGTGAACACTGAAGCTTTCTTT. This gives the protein CASSFGEVNTEAFF.

This clone appeared once. The chain carries TRBV7-8 and TRBJ2-5, with D possibly being TRBD1 (6 bases). This CDR3 is 15 amino acids long. Trimming shortened V by 5 bases and J by 2 bases, and 15 bases separated the two germline ends. The V gene's germline CDR1 is SGHVS and CDR2 FQNEAQ. The CDR3 nucleotides read TGTGCCAGCAGCAAAGGCTGGGGGCGGCAAGAGACCCAGTACTTC. It yields the protein CASSKGWGRQETQYF.

V and J are TRBV5-1 and TRBJ1-1, with no clear D. CDR1 is SGHRS and CDR2 is YFSETQ in the germline V gene. This CDR3 has 15 amino acids. The ends were cut back, 0 bases at V and 0 bases at J, with 9 bases in the middle. CDR3 sequence: CASSLGPGMNTEAFF. The CDR3 coding sequence is TGCGCCAGCAGCTTGGGTCCGGGGATGAACACTGAAGCTTTCTTT.

The gene calls are TRBV2 and TRBJ1-3; 7 nucleotides align to TRBD1. Germline V gene lookup returns CDR1 SNHLY and CDR2 FYNNEI. Losses at the gene ends were 0 bases for V and 7 bases for J; bases not matched to a gene: 3. The CDR3 has 14 amino acids. The CDR3 bases are TGTGCCAGCAGTGAAGCCAGGGGGAGGAACACCATATATTTT. The encoded protein is CASSEARGRNTIYF.

This clone appeared a single time. The V call is TRBV6-5, the J call TRBJ1-1; 9 bases fit TRBD1. The CDR3 totals 16 residues. CDR1 is MNHEY and CDR2 is SVGAGI in the germline V gene. The V and J ends lost 0 bases and 3 bases, in that order; junction bases with no gene match: 5. The CDR3 sequence: CASSYSWGQGDTEAFF. As DNA, the CDR3 is TGTGCCAGCAGTTACTCTTGGGGACAGGGTGACACTGAAGCTTTCTTT.

The CDR3 protein is CASSPYSNQPQHF. CDR3 bases: TGTGCCAGCTCACCTTATAGCAATCAGCCCCAGCATTTT. The rearrangement uses TRBV18 and TRBJ1-5, with D hard to call. This CDR3 has 13 residues. The ends were cut back, 3 bases at V and 0 bases at J, with 3 bases in the middle. CDR1 is KGHSH and CDR2 is LQKENI in the germline V gene.

The chain links TRBV6-5 to TRBJ2-7; D perhaps matches TRBD2 (5 bases). V was trimmed by 2 bases and J by 4 bases, leaving 12 bases between them. The CDR3 sequence is 14 residues long. CDR1 is MNHEY and CDR2 is SVGAGI in the germline V gene. CDR3 nucleotide sequence: TGTGCCAGCAGTTACCGGGATTCCGATTACGAGCAGTACTTC. Residues: CASSYRDSDYEQYF.

The V call is TRBV19, the J call TRBJ1-5; 8 nucleotides line up with TRBD1. Germline CDR1 LNHDA, CDR2 SQIVND (reference sequence). The CDR3 consists of 12 residues. V was clipped by 6 bases and J by 7 bases; unmatched bases: 2. CDR3 bases: TGTGCCAGTAGGACAGGGGAACAGCCCCAGCATTTT. Protein sequence: CASRTGEQPQHF.

The chain is built from TRBV7-2 and TRBJ2-1; 7 bases match TRBD2. J gave up 2 bases and V 4 bases, and 2 bases lay outside the gene matches. Germline loops: CDR1 SGHTA, CDR2 FQGNSA. This CDR3 comprises 14 residues. The CDR3 loop is CASSSSGAYNEQFF. CDR3 DNA: TGTGCCAGCAGCTCTAGCGGAGCCTACAATGAGCAGTTCTTC.

This chain joins TRBV10-3 and TRBJ2-1; D possibly corresponds to TRBD2 (5 bases). The CDR3 consists of 12 residues. Germline CDR1 ENHRY, CDR2 SYGVKD. The ends were cut back, 0 bases at V and 8 bases at J, with 5 bases in the middle. The CDR3 DNA reads as TGTGCCATCAGTGAGTCCGGGGATGAGCAGTTCTTC. This sequence encodes CAISESGDEQFF.

The chain recombines TRBV6-2 or TRBV6-3 with TRBJ2-3, with 8 bases identical to TRBD2. CDR3 length equals 17 residues. The germline V gene has CDR1 MNHEY and CDR2 SVGEGT. The V segment lost 0 bases and the J segment 2 bases; nucleotides outside the gene matches: 7. CDR3 in DNA: TGTGCCAGCAGTTACTCCCCTCAAGCGGGGGCCACAGATACGCAGTATTTT. It codes for CASSYSPQAGATDTQYF.

The gene calls are TRBV3-1 (or the pseudogene TRBV3-2) and TRBJ1-6, with D maybe TRBD1 (5 bases). The length of the CDR3 is 15 residues. V was clipped by 4 bases and J by 7 bases, with 14 bases between them. Germline V CDR1 and CDR2: LGHDT, YNNKEL (reference sequence). Here the CDR3 reads CASSLGGEGNSPLHF. The CDR3 DNA reads TGTGCCAGCAGCCTTGGGGGGGAGGGGAATTCACCCCTCCACTTT.

This clone was counted only a few times. This chain links TRBV3-1 (or the pseudogene TRBV3-2) with TRBJ1-1; the D gene is possibly TRBD1 (5 bases). Trimming left V 2 bases short and J 5 bases short, with 9 bases between. Germline CDR1 is LGHDT and CDR2 is YNNKEL (reference sequence). This CDR3 is 13 amino acids long. For the CDR3, the DNA is TGTGCCAGCAGCCAACGGGGGGGTACTGAAGCTTTCTTT. Protein product: CASSQRGGTEAFF.

The rearrangement uses TRBV4-3 and TRBJ1-6; tentative D call: TRBD1 (5 bases). This CDR3 region has 13 residues. CDR1 and CDR2 from the germline V gene are LGHNA and YSLEER. V was clipped by 0 bases and J by 12 bases, with 9 bases between them. In DNA, the CDR3 is TGCGCCAGCAGCCAAGATAGCGGGGGACCCCTCCACTTT. Protein: CASSQDSGGPLHF.

The chain couples TRBV7-2 to TRBJ2-7, with TRBD2 matching over 12 bases. Germline CDR1 and CDR2: SGHTA and FQGNSA. With V trimmed by 5 bases and J by 2 bases, 13 bases remained unmatched. The CDR3 is made up of 18 amino acids. The CDR3 region is CASSGRLAGDILTYEQYF. Here the CDR3 DNA reads TGTGCCAGCAGCGGCAGACTAGCGGGGGATATCCTTACCTACGAGCAGTACTTC.

The chain recombines TRBV10-3 with TRBJ2-1; the D gene is possibly TRBD2 (6 bases). The CDR3 runs to 14 residues. V shed 0 bases and J shed 6 bases, with 9 bases lying between them. CDR1 is ENHRY, CDR2 SYGVKD, per germline. This CDR3 reads CAISESMGGNEQFF. CDR3 in DNA: TGTGCCATCAGTGAGTCGATGGGGGGCAATGAGCAGTTCTTC.

V gene TRBV5-6 combines with J gene TRBJ1-1, with D tentatively TRBD1 (5 bases). Trimming stripped 2 bases from V and 1 base from J, with 12 bases between. Germline CDR1 SGHDT, CDR2 YYEEEE. This CDR3 comprises 15 residues. The CDR3: CASSFPDRRNTEAFF. For the CDR3, the DNA is TGTGCCAGCAGCTTTCCCGACAGAAGGAACACTGAAGCTTTCTTT.

This chain links TRBV20-1 with TRBJ2-3; TRBD2 matches at 7 bases. The V gene end was trimmed by 3 bases and the J gene end by 1 base; junction bases not matched to a gene: 1. The CDR3 is 13 residues long. CDR1 is DFQATT, CDR2 SNEGSKA, per germline (reference sequence). CDR3 coding DNA: TGCAGTGCTAGTACTAGCGGCACAGATACGCAGTATTTT. Protein sequence: CSASTSGTDTQYF.

The chain recombines TRBV5-6 with TRBJ1-1; no firm D call. The germline gives CDR1 SGHDT, CDR2 YYEEEE. The CDR3 consists of 14 residues. Trimming removed 6 bases at V and 0 bases at J, with 12 bases between. This chain's CDR3 is CASTPSRLNTEAFF. CDR3 in DNA: TGTGCCAGCACCCCCTCCCGGTTGAACACTGAAGCTTTCTTT.

As for this clone: It is unclear where the CDR3 begins or ends on the DNA, so no DNA is shown, and the CDR3 is as TCRdb lists it. The gene calls are TRBV5-1 and TRBJ2-4; the table's D call, TRBD1, was not checked against the DNA. The CDR3 has 13 residues if both end residues are counted. CDR1 is SGHRS and CDR2 is YFSETQ in the germline V gene. CDR3 sequence reads: CASSWGQGSPGQF.

V usage is TRBV29-1 and J usage is TRBJ2-3, with TRBD1 matching over 8 bases. CDR3 length equals 13 residues. Germline-derived CDR1 and CDR2 are SQVTM and ANQGSEA. Trimming took 7 bases from V and 2 from J; bases not matched to a gene: 5. The CDR3 nucleotides are TGCAGCGGAAGGGACAGGTCCACAGATACGCAGTATTTT. It specifies CSGRDRSTDTQYF.

This clone turned up a few times. CDR3 sequence reads: CASSLFEGGSGNTIYF. For the CDR3, the DNA is TGTGCCAGCAGCTTATTCGAGGGAGGCTCTGGAAACACCATATATTTT. The chain employs TRBV7-2 and TRBJ1-3; D gene uncertain. The CDR3 spans 16 residues. The V end lost 2 bases, the J end lost 0 bases, and 11 bases lay between the germline ends. Per the germline V gene, CDR1 is SGHTA and CDR2 is FQGNSA.

The chain employs TRBV15 and TRBJ1-5, with a possible D match to TRBD1 (5 bases). Germline V CDR1 and CDR2: LNHNV, YYDKDF (reference sequence). Trimming left V 5 bases short and J 5 bases short, with 16 bases between. The CDR3 covers 15 residues. CDR3 in DNA: TGTGCCACCAGCCGACCCGGGACTCCCTATCAGCCCCAGCATTTT. It translates to CATSRPGTPYQPQHF.

In the case of this clone: An end of the junction does not agree with germline; a read error may underlie this. This sequence joins TRBV6-1 and TRBJ2-5, with 10 bases that match TRBD2. Germline V gene sequence: CDR1 MNHNS, CDR2 SASEGT. The CDR3 spans 14 residues. Written as DNA, the CDR3 is TGTGCCAGCACTGAAGCGGGGGGGCAAGAGACCCAGTACTTC. Translated: CASTEAGGQETQYF.

This chain joins TRBV18 and TRBJ1-5, with D possibly matching TRBD1 (6 bases). This CDR3 spans 16 amino acids. CDR1 and CDR2 (germline): KGHSH, LQKENI. Trimming took off 0 bases at V and 3 bases at J, with 12 bases between the two ends. The CDR3 nucleotides read TGTGCCAGCTCACCACCAGGGGGTTCAAACAATCAGCCCCAGCATTTT. Protein: CASSPPGGSNNQPQHF.

The chain links TRBV7-8 to TRBJ2-3; 11 nucleotides agree with TRBD2. This CDR3 has 12 amino acids. Germline-derived CDR1 and CDR2 are SGHVS and FQNEAQ. V lost 7 bases and J lost 9; bases outside the gene matches: 3. As DNA, the CDR3 is TGTGCCAGCACGACTAGCGGGGCCACGCAGTATTTT. This translates into CASTTSGATQYF. Using reference TRBV7-8 and TRBJ2-3 for the parts outside the CDR3, the full variable domain is GAGVSQSPRYKVAKRGQDVALRCDPISGHVSLFWYQQALGQGPEFLTYFQNEAQLDKSGLPSDRFFAERPEGSVSTLKIQRTQQEDSAVYLCASTTSGATQYFGPGTRLTVL.

The V gene is TRBV2, the J gene TRBJ1-2; TRBD1 might be the D (5 bases). Germline CDR1 reads SNHLY; CDR2 reads FYNNEI. V shed 4 bases and J shed 6 bases, with 27 bases lying between them. This CDR3 comprises 18 residues. The CDR3 DNA reads TGTGCCAGCAGTGTCTCCCCGAGAGCGGGGGGAGGCGGGAATGGCTACACCTTC. Translating gives CASSVSPRAGGGGNGYTF.

This rearrangement joins TRBV7-9 to TRBJ2-7, with D perhaps TRBD2 (6 bases). In germline, CDR1 is SEHNR, CDR2 FQNEAQ (reference sequence). The V and J ends lost 4 bases and 0 bases respectively, with 10 bases between them. CDR3 length: 14 amino acids. Here the CDR3 DNA reads TGTGCCAGCAGCTCTATGGGGGGCTCCTACGAGCAGTACTTC. Protein product: CASSSMGGSYEQYF.

This chain uses TRBV19 with TRBJ2-2; D not resolved. Germline V gene lookup returns CDR1 LNHDA and CDR2 SQIVND (reference sequence). V lost 5 bases and J 5 bases, leaving 9 bases between the germline ends. The CDR3 runs to 13 residues. The CDR3 nucleotides read TGTGCCAGTAGTTCTCAGGTGACCGGGGAGCTGTTTTTT. This encodes CASSSQVTGELFF.

The gene calls are TRBV19 and TRBJ1-3; D not certain. With 5 bases removed from V and 2 bases from J, the gap between germline ends came to 7 bases. Germline CDR1 and CDR2: LNHDA and SQIVND (reference sequence). The CDR3 totals 13 residues. Here the CDR3 DNA reads TGTGCCAGTAGTCTCGGAGCTGGAAACACCATATATTTT. It is translated as CASSLGAGNTIYF.